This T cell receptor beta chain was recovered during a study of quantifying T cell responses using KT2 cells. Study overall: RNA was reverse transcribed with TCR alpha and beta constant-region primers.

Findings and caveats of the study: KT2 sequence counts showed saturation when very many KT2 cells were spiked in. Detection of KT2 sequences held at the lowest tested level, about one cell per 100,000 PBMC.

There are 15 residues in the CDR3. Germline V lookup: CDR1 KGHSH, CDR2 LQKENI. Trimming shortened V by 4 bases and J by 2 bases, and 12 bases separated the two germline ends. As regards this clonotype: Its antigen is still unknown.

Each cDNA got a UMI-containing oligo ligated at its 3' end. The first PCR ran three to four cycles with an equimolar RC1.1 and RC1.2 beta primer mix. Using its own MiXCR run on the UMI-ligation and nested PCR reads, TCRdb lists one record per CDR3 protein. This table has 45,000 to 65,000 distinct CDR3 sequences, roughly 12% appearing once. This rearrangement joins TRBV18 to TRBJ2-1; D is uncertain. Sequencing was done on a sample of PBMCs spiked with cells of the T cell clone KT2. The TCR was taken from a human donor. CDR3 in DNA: TGTGCCAGCTCACGACTCCAACAAGCCTACAATGAGCAGTTCTTC. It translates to CASSRLQQAYNEQFF.